The 25 T cell receptor beta chains below all came from one sample that was sequenced in a study of cytomegalovirus exposure and HLA in healthy donors. Primers for the PCR totalled 60 Vbeta and 13 Jbeta. Using immunoSEQ multiplex PCR, the repertoire was profiled, and TCRdb retains in-frame clones only, with some absent. The sample includes approximately 82,000 clones, about 9.4% of them seen just once. Sequencing input: PBMCs. These receptor sequences come from a man aged 55 to 69 in good health and CMV-seropositive.

V usage is TRBV2 and J usage is TRBJ2-1, with D tentatively TRBD1 (5 bases). Trimming left V 9 bases short and J 6 bases short, with 6 bases between. The CDR3 totals 10 residues. Looked up from germline, CDR1 is SNHLY and CDR2 is FYNNEI. The CDR3 loop is CARGANEQFF. The CDR3 DNA is TGTGCCAGAGGGGCCAATGAGCAGTTCTTC.

The gene calls are TRBV5-6 and TRBJ1-3, with TRBD1 as a possible D gene (6 bases). The germline gives CDR1 SGHDT, CDR2 YYEEEE. The ends were cut back, 2 bases at V and 8 bases at J, with 11 bases in the middle. This CDR3 region has 13 residues. Here the CDR3 reads CASSLQGVDTIYF. CDR3 DNA sequence: TGTGCCAGCAGCTTACAGGGTGTAGACACCATATATTTT.

The J gene is TRBJ2-2, the V gene TRBV19; 9 bases fit TRBD1. The CDR3 length is 16 residues. CDR1 and CDR2 (germline): LNHDA, SQIVND (reference sequence). The J segment lost 3 bases and the V segment lost 6 bases, leaving 8 bases of the junction unmatched. CDR3 sequence reads: CASSQEGTGYTGELFF. CDR3 nucleotides: TGTGCCAGTAGCCAAGAGGGGACAGGGTACACCGGGGAGCTGTTTTTT.

The V gene is TRBV27, the J gene TRBJ2-7; D unclear. Trimming removed 5 bases from V and 2 bases from J, with 10 bases in between. The germline V gene encodes CDR1 MNHEY and CDR2 SMNVEV (reference sequence). The CDR3 consists of 13 residues. CDR3 DNA sequence: TGTGCCAGCAGTAAACCGAGCCCCTACGAGCAGTACTTC. Translated, it gives CASSKPSPYEQYF.

The rearrangement joins TRBV6-1 to TRBJ2-5, with no clear D. CDR3 length: 14 amino acids. The germline V and J ends were trimmed by 6 bases and 0 bases, with 11 bases remaining between them. Looked up from germline, CDR1 is MNHNS and CDR2 is SASEGT. CDR3 sequence: CASSENLYQETQYF. The CDR3 DNA is TGTGCCAGCAGCGAGAACCTGTACCAAGAGACCCAGTACTTC.

The rearrangement links TRBV27 to TRBJ1-5; TRBD1 matches at 8 bases. V trimming: 8 bases; J trimming: 9 bases; junction bases outside the gene matches: 24. The CDR3 extends over 18 amino acids. Germline V CDR1 and CDR2: MNHEY, SMNVEV (reference sequence). CDR3 bases: TGTGCCAGCCGGCAAGGGACAGCGGACAGGGTCGGGGTAGGGCCCCAGCATTTT. Protein sequence: CASRQGTADRVGVGPQHF.

This clone appeared a few times. The V gene is TRBV2, the J gene TRBJ1-1; weak D call: TRBD1 (5 bases). Per germline, CDR1 SNHLY and CDR2 FYNNEI. Trimming cost V 6 bases and J 0 bases, with 17 bases left between them. There are 16 residues in the CDR3. CDR3 bases: TGTGCCAGCAGCACCAGGGTGGGGGGGATGAACACTGAAGCTTTCTTT. Residues: CASSTRVGGMNTEAFF.

This clone was seen only a few times. The chain has TRBV5-5 and TRBJ1-5; D is unclear. There are 15 residues in the CDR3. V lost 3 bases to trimming and J lost 6 bases, with 16 bases between them. Germline-derived CDR1 and CDR2 are SGHKS and YYEKEE (reference sequence). The CDR3 loop is CASSSTAGLGQPQHF. DNA of the CDR3: TGTGCCAGCAGCTCTACTGCGGGATTGGGTCAGCCCCAGCATTTT.

V and J are TRBV19 and TRBJ1-5; TRBD1 matches 7 bases. J lost 7 bases, V lost 3 bases, and 12 bases had no gene match. Germline V gene data show CDR1 as LNHDA and CDR2 as SQIVND (reference sequence). The CDR3 is 16 amino acids. This CDR3 reads CASSIWEQGIQQPQHF. The CDR3, as DNA: TGTGCCAGTAGTATTTGGGAACAGGGGATTCAACAGCCCCAGCATTTT. The entire variable domain, with the rest obtained from reference TRBV19 and TRBJ1-5, is as follows: DGGITQSPKYLFRKEGQNVTLSCEQNLNHDAMYWYRQDPGQGLRLIYYSQIVNDFQKGDIAEGYSVSREKKESFPLTVTSAQKNPTAFYLCASSIWEQGIQQPQHFGDGTRLSIL.

This clone turned up a few times. The gene calls are TRBV28 and TRBJ2-5; 7 bases align to TRBD1. There are 15 residues in the CDR3. CDR1 and CDR2 from the germline V gene are MDHEN and SYDVKM. With 5 bases clipped from V and 4 bases from J, the junction kept 10 bases outside the gene matches. The CDR3: CASSPPTGSRETQYF. CDR3 sequence (DNA): TGTGCCAGCAGTCCCCCGACAGGGTCGCGAGAGACCCAGTACTTC. Combining the CDR3 with reference TRBV28 and TRBJ2-5 gives the whole variable domain DVKVTQSSRYLVKRTGEKVFLECVQDMDHENMFWYRQDPGLGLRLIYFSYDVKMKEKGDIPEGYSVSREKKERFSLILESASTNQTSMYLCASSPPTGSRETQYFGPGTRLLVL.

V and J are TRBV6-6 and TRBJ1-5; D remains ambiguous. Trimming removed 2 bases at V and 5 bases at J, with 10 bases between. The CDR3 extends over 14 amino acids. CDR1 and CDR2 from the germline V gene are MNHNY and SVGAGI (reference sequence). CDR3: CASSYSVRDQPQHF. As DNA, the CDR3 is TGTGCCAGCAGTTACAGTGTAAGAGATCAGCCCCAGCATTTT.

The chain combines TRBV11-2 with TRBJ1-3; unclear D gene. Trimming took off 5 bases at V and 2 bases at J, with 7 bases between the two ends. Germline V gene sequence: CDR1 SGHAT, CDR2 FQNNGV. The CDR3 is 13 amino acids. CDR3: CASSHVAGNTIYF. DNA of the CDR3: TGTGCCAGCAGCCACGTAGCTGGAAACACCATATATTTT.

This clone was seen more than once but under ten times. This chain links TRBV19 with TRBJ1-1, with a weak D call TRBD1 (5 bases). With 7 bases removed from V and 0 bases from J, the gap between germline ends came to 9 bases. CDR1 is LNHDA and CDR2 is SQIVND in the germline V gene (reference sequence). The CDR3 contains 13 residues. The CDR3 bases are TGTGCCAGTACCTTGACAGTGAACACTGAAGCTTTCTTT. Protein product: CASTLTVNTEAFF.

The V and J genes are TRBV28 and TRBJ2-2, with 11 bases that match TRBD1. J was trimmed by 0 bases and V by 7 bases; bases with no gene match: 1. This CDR3 region has 15 residues. The germline gives CDR1 MDHEN, CDR2 SYDVKM. In DNA form, the CDR3 reads TGTGCCAGCAAGGGACAGGGGGCGAACACCGGGGAGCTGTTTTTT. It is translated as CASKGQGANTGELFF. Full variable domain (rest looked up from reference TRBV28 and TRBJ2-2): DVKVTQSSRYLVKRTGEKVFLECVQDMDHENMFWYRQDPGLGLRLIYFSYDVKMKEKGDIPEGYSVSREKKERFSLILESASTNQTSMYLCASKGQGANTGELFFGEGSRLTVL.

This clone showed up just a few times. V and J are TRBV7-9 and TRBJ1-1; no clear D. Germline loops: CDR1 SEHNR, CDR2 FQNEAQ (reference sequence). Between the trimmed V and J ends, which lost 5 bases and 5 bases, there was a span of 9 bases. The CDR3 has 12 amino acids. The chain's CDR3 is CASSPGGTEAFF. The CDR3 DNA sequence: TGTGCCAGCAGCCCGGGTGGTACTGAAGCTTTCTTT.

This clone showed up just a few times. The chain employs TRBV28 and TRBJ1-5, with a weak D call TRBD1 (5 bases). V gave up 5 bases and J gave up 6 bases, with 14 bases separating them. The CDR3 consists of 14 residues. The germline V gene encodes CDR1 MDHEN and CDR2 SYDVKM. The CDR3 DNA follows: TGTGCCAGCAGTCTCCCCAGGGTTTTTCAGCCCCAGCATTTT. It yields the protein CASSLPRVFQPQHF.

This sequence joins TRBV4-1 and TRBJ2-5, with 7 bases that match TRBD1. CDR3 length equals 13 residues. CDR1 is MGHRA, CDR2 YSYEKL, per germline. V lost 6 bases and J lost 6; bases outside the gene matches: 7. This chain's CDR3 is CASSSTGEKTQYF. The CDR3 nucleotides read TGCGCCAGCAGTTCTACAGGGGAGAAGACCCAGTACTTC.

The chain recombines TRBV11-1 with TRBJ2-7, with 7 bases fitting TRBD1. Germline trimming cut 2 bases from V and 3 bases from J; bases unmatched to any gene: 7. The CDR3 has 15 residues. The germline CDR1 and CDR2 sequences are SGHAT and FQDESV (reference sequence). CDR3 protein: CASSLSGGQFYEQYF. The CDR3 bases are TGTGCCAGCAGCTTAAGTGGGGGACAGTTCTACGAGCAGTACTTC.

V and J are TRBV30 and TRBJ2-5; D unresolved. Trimming shortened V by 4 bases and J by 2 bases, and 5 bases separated the two germline ends. CDR3 length equals 11 residues. Germline CDR1 and CDR2: GTSNPN and SVGIG (reference sequence). CDR3 coding DNA: TGTGCCTGGACCCAACAAGAGACCCAGTACTTC. Its translation: CAWTQQETQYF.

This clone appeared a few times. The gene calls are TRBV5-1 and TRBJ2-2; tentatively, D is TRBD1 (5 bases). Trimming pared 0 bases from V and 3 bases from J, leaving 12 bases between. The CDR3 is 16 residues long. Germline values: CDR1 SGHRS, CDR2 YFSETQ. CDR3 sequence (DNA): TGCGCCAGCAGCTTGGGTGCAGGGCATGACACCGGGGAGCTGTTTTTT. Translation gives CASSLGAGHDTGELFF.

The J gene is TRBJ2-5, the V gene TRBV25-1; the match to TRBD2 covers 10 bases. CDR1 MGHDK and CDR2 SYGVNS come from the germline V gene. This CDR3 is built from 17 residues. V shed 1 base and J 2 bases; nucleotides not matched to a gene: 7. The CDR3 region has the DNA TGTGCCAGCAGTGAATTCAGTAGCGGGGGGCCACAAGAGACCCAGTACTTC. Amino acid sequence: CASSEFSSGGPQETQYF.

This clone was recorded a few times. Since the CDR3 does not end with the conserved phenylalanine or tryptophan, this likely comes from a read error. CDR3 region: CASSHGRGTDAQYV. CDR3 nucleotide sequence: TGCGCCAGCAGCCACGGCAGGGGCACAGATGCGCAGTATGTT. The rearrangement uses TRBV4-1 and TRBJ2-3, with D tentatively TRBD1 (6 bases). CDR3 length: 14 residues. Germline CDR1 reads MGHRA; CDR2 reads YSYEKL.

The gene calls are TRBV6-1 and TRBJ2-7, with D hard to call. V was cut by 2 bases and J by 0 bases, with 11 bases left in between. Germline values: CDR1 MNHNS, CDR2 SASEGT. The CDR3 has 15 amino acids. The CDR3 sequence: CASSEFATVSYEQYF. In DNA, the CDR3 is TGTGCCAGCAGTGAATTCGCGACTGTCTCCTACGAGCAGTACTTC.

This clone was found a few times. The chain couples TRBV28 to TRBJ1-4; D call uncertain. Germline V gene data show CDR1 as MDHEN and CDR2 as SYDVKM. V was pared by 4 bases and J by 6 bases, with 12 bases between. The length of the CDR3 is 14 residues. CDR3: CASSSDPRDEKLFF. The CDR3 bases are TGTGCCAGCAGTTCAGACCCGAGGGATGAAAAACTGTTTTTT.

This rearrangement joins TRBV9 to TRBJ2-5; 10 nucleotides align to TRBD2. V was pared by 4 bases and J by 4 bases, with 7 bases of the junction left unmatched. The germline CDR1 and CDR2 sequences are SGDLS and YYNGEE. The CDR3 is 15 residues long. CDR3 in DNA: TGTGCCAGCAGCCCCCGGACTAGCGGAGGAGAGACCCAGTACTTC. It yields the protein CASSPRTSGGETQYF. Together with reference TRBV9 and TRBJ2-5, the CDR3 gives the full variable domain: DSGVTQTPKHLITATGQRVTLRCSPRSGDLSVYWYQQSLDQGLQFLIQYYNGEERAKGNILERFSAQQFPDLHSELNLSSLELGDSALYFCASSPRTSGGETQYFGPGTRLLVL.